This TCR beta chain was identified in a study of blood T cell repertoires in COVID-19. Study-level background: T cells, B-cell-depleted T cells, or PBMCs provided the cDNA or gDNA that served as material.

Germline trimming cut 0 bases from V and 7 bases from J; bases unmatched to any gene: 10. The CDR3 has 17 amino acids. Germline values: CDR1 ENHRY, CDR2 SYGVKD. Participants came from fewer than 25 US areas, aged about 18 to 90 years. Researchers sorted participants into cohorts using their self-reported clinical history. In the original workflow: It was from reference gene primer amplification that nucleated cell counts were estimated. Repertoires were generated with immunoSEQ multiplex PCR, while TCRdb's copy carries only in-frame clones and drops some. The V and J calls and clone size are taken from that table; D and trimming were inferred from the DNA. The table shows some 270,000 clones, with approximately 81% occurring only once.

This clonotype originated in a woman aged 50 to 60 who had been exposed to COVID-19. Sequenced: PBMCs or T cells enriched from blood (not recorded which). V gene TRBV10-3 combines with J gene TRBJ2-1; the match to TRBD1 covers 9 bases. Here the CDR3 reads CAISESMGTGGSNEQFF. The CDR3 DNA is TGTGCCATCAGTGAGTCGATGGGAACAGGGGGCTCGAATGAGCAGTTCTTC.